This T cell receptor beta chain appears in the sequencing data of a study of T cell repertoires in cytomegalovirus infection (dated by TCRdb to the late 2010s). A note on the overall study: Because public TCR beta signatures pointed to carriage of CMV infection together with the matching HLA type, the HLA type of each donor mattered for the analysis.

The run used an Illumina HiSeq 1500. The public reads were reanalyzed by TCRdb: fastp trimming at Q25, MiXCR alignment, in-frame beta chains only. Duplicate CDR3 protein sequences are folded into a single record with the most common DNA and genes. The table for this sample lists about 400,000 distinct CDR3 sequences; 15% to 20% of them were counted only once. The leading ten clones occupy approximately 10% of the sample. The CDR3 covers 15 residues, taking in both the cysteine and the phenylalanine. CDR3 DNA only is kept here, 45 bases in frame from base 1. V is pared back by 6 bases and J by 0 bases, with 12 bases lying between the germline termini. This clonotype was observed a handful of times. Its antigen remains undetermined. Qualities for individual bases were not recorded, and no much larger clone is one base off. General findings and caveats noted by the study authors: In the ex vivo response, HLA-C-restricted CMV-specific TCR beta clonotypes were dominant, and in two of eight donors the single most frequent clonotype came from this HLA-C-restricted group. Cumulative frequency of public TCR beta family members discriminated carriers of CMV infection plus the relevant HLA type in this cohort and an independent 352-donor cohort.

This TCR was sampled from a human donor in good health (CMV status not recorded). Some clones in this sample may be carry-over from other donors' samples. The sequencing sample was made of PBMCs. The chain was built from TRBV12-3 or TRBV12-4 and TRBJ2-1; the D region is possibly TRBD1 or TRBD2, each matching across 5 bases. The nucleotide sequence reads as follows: TGTGCCAGCAGCGACCCGGGACGCTCCTACAATGAGCAGTTCTTC. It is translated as CASSDPGRSYNEQFF.